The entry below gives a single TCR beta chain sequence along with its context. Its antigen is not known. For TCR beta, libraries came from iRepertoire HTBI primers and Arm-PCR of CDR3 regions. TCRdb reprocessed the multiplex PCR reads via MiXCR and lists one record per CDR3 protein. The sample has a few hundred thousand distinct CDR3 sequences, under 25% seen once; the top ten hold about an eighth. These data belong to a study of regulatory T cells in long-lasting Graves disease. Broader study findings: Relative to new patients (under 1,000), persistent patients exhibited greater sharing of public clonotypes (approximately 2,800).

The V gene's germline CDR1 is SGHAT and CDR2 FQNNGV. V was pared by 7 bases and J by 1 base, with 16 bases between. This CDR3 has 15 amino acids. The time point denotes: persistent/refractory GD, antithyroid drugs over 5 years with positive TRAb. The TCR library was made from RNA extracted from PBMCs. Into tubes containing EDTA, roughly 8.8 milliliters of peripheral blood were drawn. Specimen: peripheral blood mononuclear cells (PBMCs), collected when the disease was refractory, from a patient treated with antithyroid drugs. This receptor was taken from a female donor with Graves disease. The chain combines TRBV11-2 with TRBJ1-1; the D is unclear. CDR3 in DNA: TGTGCCAGCACCGGGTTAAGCAGGCCGAACACTGAAGCTTTCTTT. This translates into CASTGLSRPNTEAFF.